This TCR beta chain was sequenced in a study of control samples from healthy donors and cancer patients. This CDR3 spans 18 amino acids. Germline CDR1 SEHNR, CDR2 FQNEAQ (reference sequence). The V end lost 5 bases, the J end lost 4 bases, and 26 bases lay between the germline ends. Profiled with immunoSEQ multiplex PCR; TCRdb holds only in-frame clones, not every one. The table records tens of thousands of clones, roughly 91% of them present only once. The chain employs TRBV7-9 and TRBJ2-5; possibly TRBD1 for D (5 bases). This sequence was found in a man aged 50 or older with lung cancer. The material sequenced was PBMCs. The CDR3 spells CASSPDLWAGSPGETQYF. DNA of the CDR3: TGTGCCAGCAGCCCTGATCTGTGGGCAGGGTCACCGGGAGAGACCCAGTACTTC. Supplemented by reference TRBV7-9 and TRBJ2-5, the full variable domain reads DTGVSQNPRHKITKRGQNVTFRCDPISEHNRLYWYRQTLGQGPEFLTYFQNEAQLEKSRLLSDRFSAERPKGSFSTLEIQRTEQGDSAMYLCASSPDLWAGSPGETQYFGPGTRLLVL.